Listed here are 12 T cell receptor beta chains from one sample, sequenced in a study of T cells after yellow fever vaccination. TCRdb reprocessed the 5' RACE reads via MiXCR and lists one record per CDR3 protein. The sample consists of about 240,000 distinct CDR3 sequences, over 3% of them appearing once. This specimen was PBMCs, taken 15 days after the yellow fever booster vaccination. All receptors come from a man aged 18 to 35 who received the YFV17D yellow fever vaccine.

This clonotype has ten or more counts. The rearrangement uses TRBV6-5 and TRBJ1-6; D call uncertain. The V end lost 0 bases, the J end lost 3 bases, and 6 bases lay between the germline ends. The CDR3 runs to 15 residues. Germline assignment: CDR1 MNHEY and CDR2 SVGAGI. Here the CDR3 reads CASSYSTIYNSPLHF. DNA for the CDR3: TGTGCCAGCAGTTACTCAACAATCTATAATTCACCCCTCCACTTT.

This clonotype was recorded many times. The DNA for the CDR3 is TGTGCCATCAGGAATACACAGAACACTGAAGCTTTCTTT. Translating gives CAIRNTQNTEAFF. This sequence joins TRBV10-3 and TRBJ1-1; D unclear. This CDR3 spans 13 amino acids. Germline V gives CDR1 ENHRY, CDR2 SYGVKD. With 6 bases removed from V and 1 base from J, the gap between germline ends came to 9 bases.

This clonotype was observed at least ten times. The chain couples TRBV24-1 to TRBJ2-2, with 7 bases aligning to TRBD1. V shed 3 bases, J shed 7 bases, and the junction held 7 bases outside the gene matches. Germline values: CDR1 KGHDR, CDR2 SFDVKD. The CDR3 has 15 residues. DNA of the CDR3: TGTGCCACCAGTGATCCGAGACAGGGAATCGGGGAGCTGTTTTTT. Residues: CATSDPRQGIGELFF.

This clonotype was picked up many times. The chain couples TRBV18 to TRBJ2-3; D remains ambiguous. CDR3 length equals 12 residues. Germline CDR1 and CDR2: KGHSH and LQKENI. Trimming cost V 3 bases and J 11 bases, with 12 bases left between them. Written as DNA, the CDR3 is TGTGCCAGCTCACCCCCCCGGTCTCTGCAGTATTTT. This encodes CASSPPRSLQYF.

This clonotype was recorded at least ten times. V gene TRBV29-1 combines with J gene TRBJ2-1; tentatively, D is TRBD1 or TRBD2 (7 bases each). The V end lost 5 bases, the J end lost 8 bases, and 19 bases lay between the germline ends. From germline, CDR1 is SQVTM and CDR2 ANQGSEA. This CDR3 contains 14 residues. This chain's CDR3 is CSVLVQGRGDEQFF. CDR3 sequence (DNA): TGCAGCGTTCTCGTACAGGGGAGGGGGGATGAGCAGTTCTTC.

This clonotype was seen many times. This chain connects TRBV7-2 to TRBJ1-2; 7 bases are shared with TRBD1. CDR1 and CDR2 from the germline V gene are SGHTA and FQGNSA. The CDR3 length is 21 residues. J was trimmed by 7 bases and V by 3 bases; bases with no gene match: 29. CDR3 region: CASSLVSLGRFLTGPGGGYTF. The CDR3 bases are TGTGCCAGCAGCTTGGTTTCGTTGGGCAGATTTTTGACAGGGCCTGGGGGTGGCTACACCTTC.

This clonotype was seen at least ten times. This chain connects TRBV10-2 to TRBJ1-5, with D uncertain. The CDR3 sequence is 13 residues long. Trimming stripped 4 bases from V and 3 bases from J, with 7 bases between. Germline assignment: CDR1 WSHSY and CDR2 SAAADI. CDR3 nucleotide sequence: TGCGCCAGCAGTGCCAGCCCCAATCAGCCCCAGCATTTT. Amino acids: CASSASPNQPQHF.

This clonotype was counted at least ten times. The genes are TRBV6-2 or TRBV6-3 and TRBJ2-3; no clear D gene. Deletions cut 6 bases from V and 9 bases from J, with 10 bases between. Germline V gives CDR1 MNHEY, CDR2 SVGEGT. The CDR3 is 11 amino acids. CDR3 sequence (DNA): TGTGCCAGCAGCTACGTTGGAACGCAGTATTTT. Translating it yields CASSYVGTQYF.

In this sample, this clonotype turned up many times. The chain has TRBV20-1 and TRBJ2-1; TRBD2 aligns across 15 bases. This CDR3 region has 16 residues. The ends lost 3 bases at V and 4 bases at J; junction bases unmatched: 4. CDR1 is DFQATT and CDR2 is SNEGSKA in the germline V gene (reference sequence). The CDR3 region has the DNA TGCAGTGCTAGTCGGGGACTAGCGGGGGGATACAATGAGCAGTTCTTC. Residues: CSASRGLAGGYNEQFF.

This clonotype showed up many times. The chain has TRBV5-1 and TRBJ2-5; 8 bases agree with TRBD1. The ends lost 3 bases at V and 5 bases at J; junction bases unmatched: 3. CDR3 length: 13 residues. The germline gives CDR1 SGHRS, CDR2 YFSETQ. CDR3 region: CASSSGGGETQYF. The CDR3 nucleotides read TGCGCCAGCAGCTCAGGGGGCGGGGAGACCCAGTACTTC.

This clonotype was recorded at least ten times. The rearrangement uses TRBV27 and TRBJ2-1; 10 bases match TRBD2. Looked up from germline, CDR1 is MNHEY and CDR2 is SMNVEV (reference sequence). The CDR3 consists of 16 residues. Trimming cost V 3 bases and J 6 bases; bases outside gene matches: 8. The CDR3 sequence: CASSFFSGGALNEQFF. CDR3 DNA sequence: TGTGCCAGCAGTTTTTTCAGCGGGGGGGCTCTCAATGAGCAGTTCTTC.

This clonotype was seen many times. The rearrangement links TRBV5-5 to TRBJ1-2; D unresolved. The CDR3 extends over 12 amino acids. Trimming cost V 5 bases and J 5 bases, with 10 bases left between them. The germline CDR1 and CDR2 sequences are SGHKS and YYEKEE (reference sequence). CDR3 DNA sequence: TGTGCCAGCAGTCTTGATTTTTATGGCTACACCTTC. Its translation: CASSLDFYGYTF.